Following are 21 T cell receptor beta chains from one sample sequenced in a study of cytomegalovirus exposure and HLA in healthy donors. Data came from immunoSEQ multiplex PCR; TCRdb stores just in-frame clones and leaves some out. The sample has some 340,000 clones; about nine tenths are singletons. Material: PBMCs. All receptors derive from a woman under 40 in good health and CMV-seropositive.

Here the CDR3 reads CAIYEQYF. CDR3 DNA sequence: TGTGCCATCTACGAGCAGTACTTC. The chain has TRBV6-7 and TRBJ2-7, with D unresolved. TRBV6-7 is marked as an open reading frame, function uncertain. Trimming stripped 10 bases from V and 3 bases from J, with 1 base between. This CDR3 spans 8 amino acids.

This clone was observed a few times. The gene calls are TRBV7-9 and TRBJ1-5; D not resolved. V gave up 5 bases and J gave up 3 bases, with 8 bases separating them. The CDR3 has 13 amino acids. Germline V lookup: CDR1 SEHNR, CDR2 FQNEAQ (reference sequence). CDR3 DNA: TGTGCCAGCAGCCGAGGGAACAATCAGCCCCAGCATTTT. This codes for CASSRGNNQPQHF.

On this clone itself: The same CDR3 arises from other DNA sequences in this sample as well. This chain joins TRBV5-1 and TRBJ1-2, with 10 bases aligning to TRBD1. The CDR3 totals 14 residues. V lost 0 bases to trimming and J lost 5 bases; unmatched junction nucleotides: 1. The germline V gene encodes CDR1 SGHRS and CDR2 YFSETQ. DNA of the CDR3: TGCGCCAGCAGCTTGGGACAGGGGGCTTATGGCTACACCTTC. Encoded protein: CASSLGQGAYGYTF.

The CDR3 DNA follows: TGTGCCAGCAGCCTTAGGGTAGTCAATGAGCAGTTCTTC. Translation: CASSLRVVNEQFF. The V call is TRBV7-2, the J call TRBJ2-1; no firm D call. V lost 5 bases and J 6 bases, leaving 11 bases between the germline ends. Germline V gene lookup returns CDR1 SGHTA and CDR2 FQGNSA. The CDR3 is 13 amino acids.

The chain couples TRBV30 to TRBJ1-4; D gene uncertain. The germline V gene has CDR1 GTSNPN and CDR2 SVGIG (reference sequence). This CDR3 spans 15 amino acids. V was trimmed by 0 bases and J by 3 bases, leaving 11 bases between them. CDR3 coding DNA: TGTGCCTGGAGTGTACTGGGCCCGGCTAATGAAAAACTGTTTTTT. As protein: CAWSVLGPANEKLFF.

V usage is TRBV6-6 and J usage is TRBJ1-5; unclear D gene. In germline, CDR1 is MNHNY, CDR2 SVGAGI (reference sequence). The V end lost 2 bases, the J end lost 6 bases, and 8 bases lay between the germline ends. This CDR3 region has 13 residues. In DNA form, the CDR3 reads TGTGCCAGCAGTTACGAAGAGGGTCAGCCCCAGCATTTT. This encodes CASSYEEGQPQHF.

V usage is TRBV29-1 and J usage is TRBJ1-1; TRBD1 is a possible D gene (5 bases). Germline CDR1 is SQVTM and CDR2 is ANQGSEA. Trimming took 7 bases from V and 0 from J, leaving 9 bases between them. The CDR3 extends over 12 amino acids. CDR3 nucleotides: TGCAGCGAAGCACAGGTGAACACTGAAGCTTTCTTT. Protein: CSEAQVNTEAFF.

The chain is built from TRBV10-3 and TRBJ2-7; D is uncertain. The germline V gene has CDR1 ENHRY and CDR2 SYGVKD. The CDR3 contains 12 residues. V was shortened by 8 bases and J by 5 bases, with 13 bases between the two germline ends. CDR3 DNA: TGTGCCATCTCCATCCTGGGCAACGAGCAGTACTTC. This gives the protein CAISILGNEQYF.

This rearrangement joins TRBV14 to TRBJ2-7; 10 bases map to TRBD2. Germline V gene data show CDR1 as SGHDN and CDR2 as FVKESK. CDR3 size: 14 residues. V lost 4 bases to trimming and J lost 5 bases; unmatched junction nucleotides: 5. CDR3 region: CASSPLAGFDEQYF. In nucleotides, the CDR3 is TGTGCCAGCAGCCCACTAGCGGGGTTCGACGAGCAGTACTTC.

The chain combines TRBV2 with TRBJ2-1; 9 bases map to TRBD2. The CDR3 has 16 amino acids. The J segment lost 5 bases and the V segment lost 7 bases, leaving 12 bases of the junction unmatched. CDR1 is SNHLY and CDR2 is FYNNEI in the germline V gene. CDR3 DNA: TGTGCCAGCACTTCCCGGGGGCTAGCGGGACACAATGAGCAGTTCTTC. Residues: CASTSRGLAGHNEQFF.

V is TRBV30 and J is TRBJ2-3; 8 nucleotides align to TRBD2. The germline gives CDR1 GTSNPN, CDR2 SVGIG (reference sequence). This CDR3 region has 14 residues. Losses at the gene ends were 6 bases for V and 2 bases for J; bases not matched to a gene: 7. CDR3 sequence (DNA): TGTGCCTGCCCGCGGGGGGCACACACAGATACGCAGTATTTT. This codes for CACPRGAHTDTQYF.

The chain recombines TRBV6-1 with TRBJ2-7, with TRBD1 identical over 12 bases. With V trimmed by 4 bases and J by 5 bases, 3 bases remained unmatched. The CDR3 covers 14 residues. From germline, CDR1 is MNHNS and CDR2 SASEGT. The CDR3: CASSVGTGGDEQYF. The CDR3 DNA reads TGTGCCAGCAGTGTTGGGACAGGGGGCGACGAGCAGTACTTC.

This chain connects TRBV6-5 to TRBJ1-1; D not certain. Germline CDR1 MNHEY, CDR2 SVGAGI. The CDR3 loop spans 12 amino acids. The germline V and J ends were trimmed by 2 bases and 4 bases, with 5 bases remaining between them. The CDR3 is CASSYVGTEAFF. The DNA of the CDR3 is TGTGCCAGCAGTTACGTAGGCACTGAAGCTTTCTTT.

The chain links TRBV27 to TRBJ2-2, with TRBD1 identical over 7 bases. The junction had 5 bases not matched to a gene; V was cut back by 6 bases and J by 4 bases. The CDR3 runs 14 residues. The germline V gene encodes CDR1 MNHEY and CDR2 SMNVEV (reference sequence). CDR3 sequence (DNA): TGTGCCAGCAGCAGGGGGTGGGGCACCGGGGAGCTGTTTTTT. Its translation is CASSRGWGTGELFF.

In this sample, this clone turned up a few times. The rearrangement uses TRBV30 and TRBJ1-1, with unresolved D. Germline lookup yields CDR1 GTSNPN and CDR2 SVGIG (reference sequence). The CDR3 contains 13 residues. V was trimmed by 1 base and J by 1 base, leaving 7 bases between them. CDR3 region: CAWSGSQNTEAFF. The DNA for the CDR3 is TGTGCCTGGAGTGGCAGTCAGAACACTGAAGCTTTCTTT.

The V call is TRBV25-1, the J call TRBJ1-2; maybe TRBD1 (6 bases). Germline V CDR1 and CDR2: MGHDK, SYGVNS. The CDR3 has 13 amino acids. V was cut by 1 base and J by 7 bases, with 10 bases left in between. CDR3 nucleotides: TGTGCCAGCAGTGAATCAGGGGTCGCTGGCTACACCTTC. This gives the protein CASSESGVAGYTF.

The genes are TRBV27 and TRBJ2-5, with TRBD2 identical over 12 bases. The CDR3 spans 14 residues. The junction had 10 bases not matched to a gene; V was cut back by 6 bases and J by 11 bases. CDR1 and CDR2 (germline): MNHEY, SMNVEV (reference sequence). The CDR3 region is CASRRLAGAIEQYF. DNA for the CDR3: TGTGCCAGCAGACGACTAGCGGGAGCGATAGAGCAGTACTTC.

The chain has TRBV4-1 and TRBJ2-5; D perhaps matches TRBD2 (5 bases). The V end was cut by 0 bases, the J end by 3 bases, with 8 bases between. Germline V gene sequence: CDR1 MGHRA, CDR2 YSYEKL. CDR3 length: 14 amino acids. The CDR3 here is CASSQDATKETQYF. The CDR3 nucleotides are TGCGCCAGCAGCCAAGATGCGACTAAAGAGACCCAGTACTTC.

The gene calls are TRBV15 and TRBJ2-7; tentatively, D is TRBD1 or TRBD2 (5 bases each). The ends were cut back, 1 base at V and 0 bases at J, with 10 bases in the middle. Looked up from germline, CDR1 is LNHNV and CDR2 is YYDKDF (reference sequence). CDR3 size: 15 residues. CDR3: CATSRAGLSSYEQYF. Here the CDR3 DNA reads TGTGCCACCAGCAGAGCGGGGCTAAGCTCCTACGAGCAGTACTTC. The variable domain in full, completed from reference TRBV15 and TRBJ2-7, reads DAMVIQNPRYQVTQFGKPVTLSCSQTLNHNVMYWYQQKSSQAPKLLFHYYDKDFNNEADTPDNFQSRRPNTSFCFLDIRSPGLGDTAMYLCATSRAGLSSYEQYFGPGTRLTVT.

The chain links TRBV5-4 to TRBJ2-5; D might be TRBD2 (5 bases). The CDR3 totals 10 residues. Germline CDR1 reads SGHNT; CDR2 reads YYREEE (reference sequence). Trimming removed 7 bases from V and 5 bases from J, with 6 bases in between. CDR3 in DNA: TGTGCCAGCGGACTGGAGACCCAGTACTTC. Translated, it gives CASGLETQYF.

The chain recombines TRBV4-2 with TRBJ1-2; D remains unclear. Germline V lookup: CDR1 LGHNA, CDR2 YNFKEQ. The CDR3 runs 15 residues. V lost 0 bases and J 1 base, leaving 9 bases between the germline ends. The CDR3 region is CASSQDRSYNYGYTF. In nucleotides, the CDR3 is TGTGCCAGCAGCCAAGACCGATCCTATAACTATGGCTACACCTTC.